A selection of T cell receptor beta chains follows, all from one sample in a study of identical twins. From the 5' RACE reads, TCRdb called clonotypes with MiXCR, one entry per CDR3 protein. The sample records approximately 890,000 distinct CDR3 sequences, approximately 13% being singletons. Another study also made use of these data, one on yellow fever vaccine responses in identical twins.

Sequenced: PBMCs. Receptors originate from a young woman in good health. CDR3s include the opening cysteine and the closing phenylalanine or tryptophan. The D gene is left open where the match is weak. Size tells how often a clone was seen (once, few, many) or the class of an expanded clone, and some rows leave it out.

D | J | V | size | DNA | CDR3
TRBD2 | TRBJ2-2 | TRBV11-2 | few | TGTGCCAGCAGCCAGACTAGCGGGGGGGTGACCGGGGAGCTGTTTTTT | CASSQTSGGVTGELFF
- | TRBJ2-1 | TRBV3-1 | few | TGTGCCAGCAGCCAAGACTTCTCGGGACCCGATGAGCAGTTCTTC | CASSQDFSGPDEQFF
- | TRBJ2-1 | TRBV4-1 | - | TGCGCCAGCAGCCAGCCGCCATTGGCGAGCTCCTACAATGAGCAGTTCTTC | CASSQPPLASSYNEQFF
TRBD1 | TRBJ1-2 | TRBV6-5 | few | TGTGCCAGCAGTTGGGACAGGGGTAGTAGCTACACCTTC | CASSWDRGSSYTF
TRBD2 | TRBJ2-1 | TRBV3-1 | few | TGTGCCAGCAGCCGAGCGGGGGGGCCATACAATGAGCAGTTCTTC | CASSRAGGPYNEQFF
TRBD1 | TRBJ1-1 | TRBV15 | - | TGTGCCACCAGCAGCGACAGGGAGGGCACTGAAGCTTTCTTT | CATSSDREGTEAFF
- | TRBJ2-1 | TRBV3-1 | few | TGTGCCAGCAGCCAAGGCGACTTCTCTGTCAATGAGCAGTTCTTC | CASSQGDFSVNEQFF
TRBD2 | TRBJ2-7 | TRBV12-3/TRBV12-4 | - | TGTGCCAGCAGTCCATCCGGGACTAGCGCCTACGAGCAGTACTTC | CASSPSGTSAYEQYF
- | TRBJ2-1 | TRBV19 | - | TGTGCCAGTAGTATTCAGGAACGATACAATGAGCAGTTCTTC | CASSIQERYNEQFF
- | TRBJ1-6 | TRBV20-1 | few | TGCAGTGCTAGGACCGACAGCTCCTATAATTCACCCCTCCACTTT | CSARTDSSYNSPLHF
- | TRBJ2-2 | TRBV3-1 | many | TGTGCCAGCAGCCAAGAGTCCGGGGAGCTGTTTTTT | CASSQESGELFF
- | TRBJ2-6 | TRBV12-3/TRBV12-4 | many | TGTGCCAGCAGTATGGGAGGGGCCAACGTCCTGACTTTC | CASSMGGANVLTF
- | TRBJ2-1 | TRBV20-1 | few | TGCAGTGCTAGGTCAGGGATTGAGCAGTTCTTC | CSARSGIEQFF
TRBD2 | TRBJ2-2 | TRBV20-1 | - | TGCAGTGCTAGAGTGGGGACTAGCTCAAACACCGGGGAGCTGTTTTTT | CSARVGTSSNTGELFF
TRBD1 | TRBJ1-4 | TRBV29-1 | - | TGCAGCGTTACCGGGACAGGGTTCTCCAAGCATGAAAAACTGTTTTTT | CSVTGTGFSKHEKLFF
TRBD1 | TRBJ2-5 | TRBV4-1 | - | TGCGCCAGCAGCCAAGACGACAGGGTTGAGACCCAGTACTTC | CASSQDDRVETQYF
TRBD2 | TRBJ2-2 | TRBV10-2 | few | TGCGCCAGCAATTCCGGGACTAGCGGGGGCCAGAACACCGGGGAGCTGTTTTTT | CASNSGTSGGQNTGELFF
TRBD2 | TRBJ2-2 | TRBV28 | - | TGTGCCAGCAGTTTGGTACTAGCGGGAGGGCACGGGGAGCTGTTTTTT | CASSLVLAGGHGELFF
TRBD1 | TRBJ2-5 | TRBV9 | - | TGTGCCAGCAGCACTCCAACAGGGGGCGAGCAGACCCAGTACTTC | CASSTPTGGEQTQYF
- | TRBJ1-6 | TRBV20-1 | many | TGCAGTGCTTCCGTGGGGACCTGGGGTTCACCCCTCCACTTT | CSASVGTWGSPLHF
- | TRBJ2-7 | TRBV9 | few | TGTGCCAGCAGCGCACAGGGTGGCGAGCAGTACTTC | CASSAQGGEQYF
TRBD2 | TRBJ2-1 | TRBV29-1 | - | TGCAGCGTTGAAGCCACACGTGGGGCTAGCGGGAGTAGGCATGAGCAGTTCTTC | CSVEATRGASGSRHEQFF
- | TRBJ2-1 | TRBV7-2 | - | TGTGCCAGCAGCTTAGGAGCGGCCCTCTCACTTCATGAGCAGTTCTTC | CASSLGAALSLHEQFF
TRBD2 | TRBJ2-3 | TRBV27 | few | TGTGCCAGCAGTAAGGGGCGGGGGGGAACAGATACGCAGTATTTT | CASSKGRGGTDTQYF
- | TRBJ2-1 | TRBV20-1 | many | TGCAGTGCTGACAACAATGAGCAGTTCTTC | CSADNNEQFF
- | TRBJ2-1 | TRBV10-3 | - | TGTGCCATCAGCGAGTTCGACGGGAGCGTTAGTTCCTACAATGAGCAGTTCTTC | CAISEFDGSVSSYNEQFF
- | TRBJ2-1 | TRBV12-3/TRBV12-4 | many | TGTGCCAGCAGTTTCCAGGGGAGTATTAACAATGAGCAGTTCTTC | CASSFQGSINNEQFF
TRBD1 | TRBJ2-1 | TRBV7-9 | - | TGTGCCAGCAGCCCCCCCCGGGACAGGGACTACAATGAGCAGTTCTTC | CASSPPRDRDYNEQFF
- | TRBJ2-5 | TRBV2 | - | TGTGCCAGCAGGGGGGAGCCGCAAGAGACCCAGTACTTC | CASRGEPQETQYF
- | TRBJ1-5 | TRBV15 | many | TGTGCCACCAGCCCGGGAGGACAGTGGGGTCAGCCCCAGCATTTT | CATSPGGQWGQPQHF
- | TRBJ1-4 | TRBV12-3/TRBV12-4 | many | TGTGCCAGCAGTTTAGGTCCAGGATATGAAAAACTGTTTTTT | CASSLGPGYEKLFF
- | TRBJ1-5 | TRBV28 | - | TGTGCCAGCAGGCGCACGGCATATAGCAATCAGCCCCAGCATTTT | CASRRTAYSNQPQHF
- | TRBJ2-7 | TRBV4-1 | - | TGCGCCAGCAGCCGCCTTGTCGGGACCTCCCTCGAGCAGTACTTC | CASSRLVGTSLEQYF
TRBD2 | TRBJ2-1 | TRBV4-2 | few | TGTGCCAGCAGCCAAGAGAAGGGACTAGCGGGAGATAGCAATGAGCAGTTCTTC | CASSQEKGLAGDSNEQFF
TRBD1 | TRBJ2-7 | TRBV5-1 | - | TGCGCCAGCAGCATTCCGGGACAGGGTGGAAACAAATACGAGCAGTACTTC | CASSIPGQGGNKYEQYF
- | TRBJ2-7 | TRBV2 | - | TGTGCCAGCAGTGAAGAAAGCGTCGCAGCCTCCTACGAGCAGTACTTC | CASSEESVAASYEQYF
- | TRBJ2-1 | TRBV12-3/TRBV12-4 | - | TGTGCCAGCACGCACGTCTCCGGGGGCAATGAGCAGTTCTTC | CASTHVSGGNEQFF
TRBD1 | TRBJ2-7 | TRBV7-8 | few | TGTGCCAGCAGCCCCCGACAGGGTAACTACGAGCAGTACTTC | CASSPRQGNYEQYF
- | TRBJ2-2 | TRBV9 | - | TGTGCCAGCACCTTGGACCTCAACACCGGGGAGCTGTTTTTT | CASTLDLNTGELFF
- | TRBJ1-1 | TRBV18 | - | TGTGCCCAATCCGGAGCGAACACTGAAGCTTTCTTT | CAQSGANTEAFF
TRBD2 | TRBJ2-5 | TRBV5-1 | few | TGCGCCAGCAGCCACCCGTTAGCGGGAGGCCAAGAGACCCAGTACTTC | CASSHPLAGGQETQYF